A selection of T cell receptor beta chains follows, all from one sample in a study of T-cell memory formation after mild COVID-19. TCRdb itself ran the 5' RACE reads through MiXCR, one entry per CDR3 protein. The table has roughly 250,000 distinct CDR3 sequences, 16% seen once; the top ten hold around 20%. Sequenced: PBMCs or a T cell subset sorted from them (not recorded which). The receptor source for this set is a man younger than 35 who had mild COVID-19 (a few samples of this study predate the infection). Cell type and time point are not known. Both conserved end residues are trimmed from each CDR3. A D gene is named only where the DNA matches it firmly.

v_call,j_call,d_call,cdr3_aa
TRBV7-9,TRBJ1-5,TRBD1,ASSLGDREGQPQH
TRBV12-3/TRBV12-4,TRBJ2-3,TRBD2,ASSPSPGRADTQY
TRBV5-5,TRBJ1-2,NA,ASSLTPGGPGYT
TRBV2,TRBJ1-1,NA,ASSVVNTEAF
TRBV13,TRBJ2-1,NA,ASSSQGRPYNEQF
TRBV6-6,TRBJ1-1,NA,ASSPPITEAF
TRBV7-2,TRBJ1-3,NA,ASSPDVSSGNTIY
TRBV12-3/TRBV12-4,TRBJ1-2,NA,ASSFSGRGGYGYT
TRBV18,TRBJ1-2,NA,ASSPPPGGYGYT
TRBV2,TRBJ1-1,TRBD1,ASSGQGVRGYTEAF
TRBV7-2,TRBJ1-6,NA,ASSLESGDSPLH
TRBV7-6,TRBJ2-5,NA,ASSPPGSGETQY
TRBV7-9,TRBJ1-4,NA,ASSFSLSEKLF
TRBV7-2,TRBJ2-1,TRBD2,ASSERGLHNEQF
TRBV20-1,TRBJ2-7,NA,SASGQGGYEQY
TRBV4-2,TRBJ1-2,NA,ASSQDPAGGRGYT
TRBV9,TRBJ2-7,NA,ASSGTNNEQY
TRBV6-2/TRBV6-3,TRBJ1-5,NA,ASSPGTASNQPQH
TRBV4-3,TRBJ2-5,TRBD1,ASSQRQGSPETQY
TRBV7-9,TRBJ2-7,TRBD2,ASSPRGVEQY
TRBV3-1,TRBJ1-2,NA,ASSHEWSRVNGYT
TRBV2,TRBJ1-4,NA,ASSGSPATNEKLF
TRBV14,TRBJ2-3,NA,ASSLSGGDTQY
TRBV20-1,TRBJ2-3,NA,SAREGSLTDTQY
TRBV6-5,TRBJ2-7,TRBD1,ASSRQGQGYEQY
TRBV6-2/TRBV6-3,TRBJ1-5,NA,ASSYSSGGNQPQH
TRBV4-3,TRBJ2-1,NA,ASSQSGTSEQF
TRBV29-1,TRBJ1-1,NA,SVIRQESTEAF
TRBV3-1,TRBJ2-1,TRBD1,ASSPDRGIYNEQF
TRBV2,TRBJ2-2,NA,ASKEANTGELF
TRBV7-3,TRBJ2-2,TRBD1,ASSRRGQGADGELF
TRBV7-2,TRBJ2-1,TRBD1,ASSSGTGIRF
TRBV5-1,TRBJ2-7,NA,ASSFGHAEDYEQY